This T cell receptor beta chain was sequenced in a study of graft-versus-host responses after intestinal transplantation. Study background: Each transplant was multivisceral, liver-intestinal, or isolated intestinal. Every transplant recipient was induced with anti-thymocyte globulin, then maintained on tacrolimus and steroids for approximately three years. The study's findings and limits: Some patients had graft-donor T cell macrochimerism, and their allografts showed high graft-versus-host to host-versus-graft clonal ratios. Recipient marrow harbored GvH clones, some of which surfaced first in ileum or blood.

With regard to this clone: Its antigen is unidentified.

TCRdb's table, derived via immunoSEQ multiplex PCR, lists solely in-frame clones and lacks some. This table has about 81,000 clones, 70% to 90% appearing once. J lost 5 bases, V lost 5 bases, and 8 bases had no gene match. Per the germline V gene, CDR1 is SGHTA and CDR2 is FQGNSA. The CDR3 runs 14 residues. This receptor was obtained from a human donor who received an intestinal transplant. This chain joins TRBV7-2 and TRBJ2-5; the match to TRBD2 covers 7 bases. The sample was unstimulated CD4+ T cells sorted from spleen or lymph node cells, taken before intestinal transplant. CDR3 sequence (DNA): TGTGCCAGCAGCGTAGTGGGGGGGTTGGAGACCCAGTACTTC. Its protein product is CASSVVGGLETQYF.